The clone carrying this T cell receptor beta chain occurred once. This sample is drawn from a study of shared clonotypes between healthy human individuals. Using immunoSEQ multiplex PCR, the repertoire was profiled, and TCRdb retains in-frame clones only, with some absent. The sample has some 2,500,000 clones, under 95% seen once. The CDR3 loop spans 15 amino acids. Germline V gives CDR1 MRHNA, CDR2 SNTAGT. V was pared by 4 bases and J by 4 bases, with 14 bases between. V and J are TRBV6-4 and TRBJ2-1, with D perhaps given as TRBD1 or TRBD2 (6 bases each). Sequencing was carried out using naive CD4+ T cells from PBMCs. Subset noted: CD45RA+ positively selected. The receptor comes from a man between 18 and 35 years old in good health. Some clones in this sample may be carry-over from other donors' samples. This CDR3 is CASSVAGGLYNEQFF. In nucleotides, the CDR3 is TGTGCCAGCAGTGTTGCCGGGGGCCTGTACAATGAGCAGTTCTTC.